A selection of T cell receptor beta chains follows, all from one sample in a study of blood T cell repertoires in COVID-19. Profiling relied on immunoSEQ multiplex PCR, and the TCRdb table lists in-frame clones only, not all of them. This table has some 200,000 clones, around 83% appearing once. Sequencing was carried out using PBMCs or T cells enriched from blood (not recorded which). All receptors come from a woman aged 40-49 years with acute COVID-19. CDR3s include the opening cysteine and the closing phenylalanine or tryptophan. A D gene is named only where the DNA matches it firmly. Only part of the rows carry a size: once, few, many, or a class if the clone is expanded.

V,D,J,size,DNA,CDR3
TRBV6-5,.,TRBJ1-2,.,TGTGCCAGCAGGGGGCGCAGATTGGATGGCTACACCTTC,CASRGRRLDGYTF
TRBV7-9,TRBD1,TRBJ2-7,.,TGTGCCAGCAGCCCCCCGACAGGGGGCTACTACGAGCAGTACTTC,CASSPPTGGYYEQYF
TRBV28,TRBD1,TRBJ2-7,.,TGTGCCAGCAGTTCCTCCGGGACAGGGAGGAGGTACGAGCAGTACTTC,CASSSSGTGRRYEQYF
TRBV27,.,TRBJ1-2,.,TGTGCCAGCAGGCCAGGGACTACTTCTAACTATGGCTACACCTTC,CASRPGTTSNYGYTF
TRBV5-6,TRBD1,TRBJ1-4,few,TGTGCCAGCAGCTCCCAGGGGGGCGGAGGGGAAAAACTGTTTTTT,CASSSQGGGGEKLFF
TRBV24-1,TRBD2,TRBJ2-3,.,TGTGCCACCAGTGACCCCGGGGGGGTTACAGATACGCAGTATTTT,CATSDPGGVTDTQYF
TRBV4-3,TRBD1,TRBJ1-4,.,TGCGCCAGCAGCCACATGGGACAGGGGGCGAGGAAACTGTTTTTT,CASSHMGQGARKLFF
TRBV7-9,.,TRBJ1-3,.,TGTGCCAGCAGCCCCCCCGGGATGCAAGGAAACACCATATATTTT,CASSPPGMQGNTIYF
TRBV27,.,TRBJ2-3,.,TGTGCCAGCAGTTTACCCCCTCGGGGGACTCAGTATTTT,CASSLPPRGTQYF
TRBV19,.,TRBJ2-2,once,TGTGCCAGTAGCTTTCAGGGGAAGGGGGAGCTGTTTTTT,CASSFQGKGELFF
TRBV13,.,TRBJ1-1,.,TGTGCCAGCAGCTTAGGACAGCTCAACACTGAAGCTTTCTTT,CASSLGQLNTEAFF
TRBV7-9,TRBD1,TRBJ2-7,.,TGTGCCAGCAGCTCAACAACCGGGACAGGGGCCTACGAGCAGTACTTC,CASSSTTGTGAYEQYF
TRBV9,.,TRBJ2-7,.,TGTGCCAGCAGCGTAGATTGGACAGTTGGGGAGCAGTACTTC,CASSVDWTVGEQYF
TRBV19,TRBD1,TRBJ1-2,.,TGTGCCAGTAGAACGGGACAGGGGTACTATGGCTACACCTTC,CASRTGQGYYGYTF
TRBV7-3,.,TRBJ2-2,.,TGTGCCAGCAGCTTAGAGGGAAGCACCGGGGAGCTGTTTTTT,CASSLEGSTGELFF
TRBV6-5,TRBD2,TRBJ2-1,.,TGTGCCAGCAGCCCCCCCGGACTAGCAGCCAAGCAGTTCTTC,CASSPPGLAAKQFF
TRBV5-1,.,TRBJ2-3,once,TGCGCCAGCAGCTTGGCGGGGGTCCGCACAGATACGCAGTATTTT,CASSLAGVRTDTQYF
TRBV15,TRBD2,TRBJ2-5,.,TGTGCCACCAGCACGGGGGGACCCCTGGGCCAGTACTTC,CATSTGGPLGQYF
TRBV29-1,.,TRBJ1-1,few,TGCAGCGTTGTAACCGGGACAACGAACACTGAAGCTTTCTTT,CSVVTGTTNTEAFF
TRBV3-1/TRBV3-2,.,TRBJ1-5,.,TGTGCCAGCAGCCAAGGGGACTTTCAGCCCCAGCATTTT,CASSQGDFQPQHF
TRBV21-1,.,TRBJ1-1,.,TGTGCCAGGGAAGGACAGGGGGATCGACAAAAAGCTTTCTTT,CAREGQGDRQKAFF
TRBV7-8,.,TRBJ2-1,.,TGTGCCAGCAGCCCCCCCACTAACTCCTACAATGAGCAGTTCTTC,CASSPPTNSYNEQFF
TRBV19,.,TRBJ2-3,.,TGTGCCAGTAGTTTTGGGATTCGGGGAGGCAGCTTTGATACGCAGTATTTT,CASSFGIRGGSFDTQYF
TRBV7-2,TRBD2,TRBJ2-2,.,TGTGCCAGCAGCAGGACTAGCGGGGGCTACAATACCGGGGAGCTGTTTTTT,CASSRTSGGYNTGELFF
TRBV5-1,TRBD1,TRBJ2-1,.,TGCGCCAGCAGCTTGGTAACAGGGGACAATGAGCAGTTCTTC,CASSLVTGDNEQFF
TRBV7-9,.,TRBJ2-7,.,TGTGCCAGCAGCTTCCATCCGTCTAGAAGCTCCTACGAGCAGTACTTC,CASSFHPSRSSYEQYF
TRBV7-2,TRBD2,TRBJ2-5,.,TGTGCCAGCAGCCCGGGGGGGCCGGGCAAAGAGACCCAGTACTTC,CASSPGGPGKETQYF
TRBV15,TRBD2,TRBJ2-1,.,TGTGCCACCAGCAGAGGGGGGAGGGCCAGTTTTTTTGAGCAGTTCTTC,CATSRGGRASFFEQFF
TRBV7-3,TRBD1,TRBJ2-5,once,TGTGCCAGCAGCCAGGGACAGCGGGAGACCCAGTACTTC,CASSQGQRETQYF
TRBV7-2,.,TRBJ1-2,.,TGTGCCAGCAGCTTAGCCACACGTCTTGATGGCTACACCTTC,CASSLATRLDGYTF
TRBV3-1/TRBV3-2,TRBD1,TRBJ1-1,.,TGTGCCAGCCGGGGACAGGGTGTCCAAAGGGCTGAAGCTTTCTTT,CASRGQGVQRAEAFF
TRBV15,TRBD1,TRBJ2-7,.,TGTGCCACCAGCAGAGGGGTCGACAGGGGTAACGAGCAGTACTTC,CATSRGVDRGNEQYF
TRBV9,TRBD2,TRBJ2-3,.,TGTGCCAGCAGCCCCCGGACTAGCGTAAGCACAGATACGCAGTATTTT,CASSPRTSVSTDTQYF
TRBV4-1,.,TRBJ1-6,.,TGCGCCAGCAGCCAAGAGGGCGGGACTCCCCTCCACTTT,CASSQEGGTPLHF
TRBV29-1,.,TRBJ2-2,.,TGCAGCGTTGGCCCGACAGAGCCGAACACCGGGGAGCTGTTTTTT,CSVGPTEPNTGELFF
TRBV27,.,TRBJ1-6,.,TGTGCCAGCAGTTTATCCACAGGCTTCGCCTCACCCCTCCACTTT,CASSLSTGFASPLHF
TRBV6-2/TRBV6-3,.,TRBJ2-5,.,TGTGCCAGCAGTAAGTCTAGGAATCAAGAGACCCAGTACTTC,CASSKSRNQETQYF
TRBV7-3,.,TRBJ1-6,few,TGTGCCAGCAGCTCCGGGGGGTCGTCACCCCTCCACTTT,CASSSGGSSPLHF
TRBV6-2/TRBV6-3,TRBD2,TRBJ2-5,.,TGTGCCAGCAGTTACTCGAGGGCTAGCGGGGGGTCACGGGAGACCCAGTACTTC,CASSYSRASGGSRETQYF
TRBV6-5,.,TRBJ1-3,.,TGTGCCAGCAGTATTTACAGGGAACATGGAAACACCATATATTTT,CASSIYREHGNTIYF
TRBV27,.,TRBJ2-1,.,TGTGCCAGCAGCTCGGGTCTCGCCGGCAATGAGCAGTTCTTC,CASSSGLAGNEQFF
TRBV5-3,TRBD1,TRBJ1-2,.,TGTGCCAGAAGCTCAAAGACAGGGGAAAAGAACTATGGCTACACCTTC,CARSSKTGEKNYGYTF
TRBV6-1,.,TRBJ2-3,.,TGTGCCAGCAGTGTCGGCGGGTCAGTGGGCACAGATACGCAGTATTTT,CASSVGGSVGTDTQYF
TRBV10-2,.,TRBJ1-2,.,TGCGCCAGCAGTGAGAGCCGCTATGGCTACACCTTC,CASSESRYGYTF
TRBV7-2,TRBD2,TRBJ2-7,.,TGTGCCAGCAGCAAGACTAGCGGGGTATCCTACGAGCAGTACTTC,CASSKTSGVSYEQYF
TRBV27,.,TRBJ2-7,once,TGTGCCAGCAGTTTCCGACGGGGTACCTACGAGCAGTACTTC,CASSFRRGTYEQYF
TRBV28,.,TRBJ1-5,.,TGTGCCAGCAGATTGGTTGGTAACGGGATTAATCAGCCCCAGCATTTT,CASRLVGNGINQPQHF